This TCR beta chain was sequenced in a study of T cells in Graves' hyperthyroidism and ophthalmopathy. Whole-study results and caveats: Stable hyperthyroidism was separated from ophthalmopathy by a model based on 13 V-J features. Most thyroid clonotypes that were expanded above 0.001 also turned up in blood.

Germline CDR1 is SGHDN and CDR2 is FVKESK. V was shortened by 3 bases and J by 3 bases, with 11 bases between the two germline ends. The CDR3 totals 15 residues. The investigators amplified TCR beta CDR3 regions from RNA transcripts. The HTBI set primed first-round TCR CDR3 RT-PCR. TCRdb re-derived calls from the multiplex PCR reads in MiXCR, one entry per CDR3 protein. The sample includes more than 500,000 distinct CDR3 sequences, approximately 48% seen only once; the top ten take about 40%. With respect to this clonotype: Its antigen is unknown.

Investigators excluded patients with uncontrolled infection, other autoimmune disease, pregnancy or lactation. On the basis of clinical symptoms, serum thyroxine and TRAb, thyroid ultrasound and orbital computed tomography, diagnoses were made. The sequence derives from an adult woman with Graves' disease, either hyperthyroidism or ophthalmopathy (not recorded which). The gene calls are TRBV14 and TRBJ1-4, with no clear D. Sequencing used peripheral blood or thyroid tissue (not recorded which). CDR3 protein: CASSQIREANEKLFF. Written as DNA, the CDR3 is TGTGCCAGCAGCCAGATAAGGGAAGCTAATGAAAAACTGTTTTTT.